A single sample is the source of the 28 T cell receptor beta chains below, sequenced in a study of cytomegalovirus exposure and HLA in healthy donors. Both 60 Vbeta primers and 13 Jbeta primers went into the PCR. TCRdb's table, derived via immunoSEQ multiplex PCR, lists solely in-frame clones and lacks some. In the table there are about 120,000 clones, approximately 80% of which are singletons. Sequencing was carried out using PBMCs. These receptors all come from a man aged 30 to 45 in good health and CMV-seropositive.

CDR3 sequence: CASSANLQGVNEKLFF. CDR3 bases: TGTGCCAGCAGCGCAAACCTACAGGGGGTTAATGAAAAACTGTTTTTT. The chain recombines TRBV5-8 with TRBJ1-4, with 8 bases matching TRBD1. CDR1 is SGHTS, CDR2 YDEGEE, per germline. The CDR3 runs to 16 residues. V was pared by 4 bases and J by 4 bases, with 9 bases of the junction left unmatched.

V and J are TRBV15 and TRBJ2-7, with no clear D. Germline CDR1 is LNHNV and CDR2 is YYDKDF (reference sequence). This CDR3 has 13 residues. The ends were cut back, 7 bases at V and 0 bases at J, with 10 bases in the middle. The CDR3 region has the DNA TGTGCCACCACCACGGTGAACTCCTACGAGCAGTACTTC. As protein: CATTTVNSYEQYF.

The chain links TRBV7-2 to TRBJ2-1; D ambiguous. The V end was cut by 5 bases, the J end by 9 bases, with 14 bases between. This CDR3 has 13 amino acids. Looked up from germline, CDR1 is SGHTA and CDR2 is FQGNSA. The CDR3 DNA sequence: TGTGCCAGCAGCCCCGGCGGCCCTGCTGAGCAGTTCTTC. It translates to CASSPGGPAEQFF.

The chain employs TRBV7-3 and TRBJ1-1; D is ambiguous. Germline CDR1 and CDR2: SGHTA and FQGTGA. V dropped 1 base and J dropped 5 bases, with 8 bases sitting between them. The length of the CDR3 is 13 residues. The DNA for the CDR3 is TGTGCCAGCAGCTTAAGGCGGGAGACTGAAGCTTTCTTT. Translated: CASSLRRETEAFF.

V and J are TRBV12-5 and TRBJ1-1; no reliable D call. Germline assignment: CDR1 LGHNT and CDR2 FRNRAP. Trimming removed 5 bases from V and 0 bases from J, with 7 bases in between. The CDR3 sequence is 13 residues long. The CDR3 DNA sequence: TGTGCTAGTGGTCCGTTTATGAACACTGAAGCTTTCTTT. Protein product: CASGPFMNTEAFF.

As to this clone: The junction shows a germline mismatch at one end, possibly a read error. The chain joins TRBV7-7 to TRBJ2-2, with a possible D match to TRBD2 (7 bases). This CDR3 is 16 amino acids long. In germline, CDR1 is SSHAT, CDR2 FNYEAQ (reference sequence). The CDR3 is CASSLVAGADTGELFF. As DNA, the CDR3 is TGTGCTAGCAGCTTAGTGGCGGGGGCGGACACCGGGGAGCTGTTTTTT. The full variable domain, completed using reference TRBV7-7 and TRBJ2-2, is GAGVSQSPRYKVTKRGQDVTLRCDPISSHATLYWYQQALGQGPEFLTYFNYEAQPDKSGLPSDRFSAERPEGSISTLTIQRTEQRDSAMYRCASSLVAGADTGELFFGEGSRLTVL.

The V call is TRBV28, the J call TRBJ1-1; D may be TRBD1 (5 bases). Trimming stripped 5 bases from V and 1 base from J, with 14 bases between. The germline gives CDR1 MDHEN, CDR2 SYDVKM. The CDR3 totals 15 residues. In DNA, the CDR3 is TGTGCCAGCAGTGCTTGGGGGGACCCGAACACTGAAGCTTTCTTT. Translation: CASSAWGDPNTEAFF.

This clone was observed a handful of times. This chain uses TRBV7-2 with TRBJ2-3; tentative D call: TRBD1 (5 bases). This CDR3 spans 14 amino acids. Germline loops: CDR1 SGHTA, CDR2 FQGNSA. Trimming stripped 0 bases from V and 5 bases from J, with 9 bases between. Here the CDR3 DNA reads TGTGCCAGCAGCTTAGCATCCAGGGAAGATACGCAGTATTTT. This gives the protein CASSLASREDTQYF.

The table lists this clone with a few counts. The chain combines TRBV21-1 with TRBJ2-1; whether TRBD2, the table's D call, matches the DNA was not checked. TRBV21-1 is described as a pseudogene. The CDR3 loop spans 16 amino acids. The CDR3 sequence is CASKNYSGGVSNEQFF. The CDR3 DNA follows: TGTGCCAGCAAAAATTATAGCGGGGGGGTTTCCAATGAGCAGTTCTTC.

The rearrangement joins TRBV2 to TRBJ1-2; the match to TRBD1 covers 9 bases. V shed 4 bases and J 4 bases; nucleotides not matched to a gene: 4. Germline assignment: CDR1 SNHLY and CDR2 FYNNEI. This CDR3 is built from 14 residues. DNA for the CDR3: TGTGCCAGCAGTGGGACAGGGGAATCCTATGGCTACACCTTC. Protein sequence: CASSGTGESYGYTF.

The chain carries TRBV28 and TRBJ2-7; 11 positions match TRBD2. The CDR3 runs 15 residues. Germline assignment: CDR1 MDHEN and CDR2 SYDVKM. V shed 4 bases, J shed 9 bases, and the junction held 11 bases outside the gene matches. The CDR3 reads CASSSIAGGRSWQYF. The CDR3 region has the DNA TGTGCCAGCAGTTCAATAGCGGGAGGGCGATCGTGGCAGTACTTC.

The J gene is TRBJ2-3, the V gene TRBV14; 7 positions match TRBD1. Germline-derived CDR1 and CDR2 are SGHDN and FVKESK. The CDR3 contains 15 residues. V gave up 4 bases and J gave up 1 base; unmatched junction bases: 5. CDR3 in amino acids: CASSRRGLRTDTQYF. In nucleotides, the CDR3 is TGTGCCAGCAGCCGAAGGGGGCTCCGCACAGATACGCAGTATTTT.

This clone was counted a few times. This chain joins TRBV4-1 and TRBJ2-1; 10 positions match TRBD2. The CDR3 is made up of 19 amino acids. The junction had 13 bases not matched to a gene; V was cut back by 5 bases and J by 0 bases. Germline loops: CDR1 MGHRA, CDR2 YSYEKL. The CDR3 DNA reads as TGCGCCAGCAGCGAGAGTCTCGCACTAGCGGGACTCTCCTACAATGAGCAGTTCTTC. It yields the protein CASSESLALAGLSYNEQFF.

The rearrangement uses TRBV5-1 and TRBJ1-1, with 8 bases aligning to TRBD1. Germline V gene lookup returns CDR1 SGHRS and CDR2 YFSETQ. V was clipped by 0 bases and J by 5 bases; unmatched bases: 0. The CDR3 runs to 13 residues. CDR3 coding DNA: TGCGCCAGCAGCTTGGGGGACAGGACTGAAGCTTTCTTT. Its protein product is CASSLGDRTEAFF. Based on the CDR3 plus reference TRBV5-1 and TRBJ1-1, the full variable domain is KAGVTQTPRYLIKTRGQQVTLSCSPISGHRSVSWYQQTPGQGLQFLFEYFSETQRNKGNFPGRFSGRQFSNSRSEMNVSTLELGDSALYLCASSLGDRTEAFFGQGTRLTVV.

The chain uses TRBV4-3 and TRBJ2-2; 7 bases map to TRBD2. CDR1 and CDR2 (germline): LGHNA, YSLEER. The CDR3 is 14 amino acids. V lost 0 bases and J lost 15; bases outside the gene matches: 10. The CDR3 reads CASSQDHTGTKMFF. The DNA for the CDR3 is TGCGCCAGCAGCCAAGATCATACGGGGACTAAGATGTTTTTT.

The rearrangement uses TRBV30 and TRBJ2-3, with 11 bases fitting TRBD2. This CDR3 has 13 amino acids. CDR1 and CDR2 (germline): GTSNPN, SVGIG (reference sequence). After removal of 5 bases from V and 5 bases from J, the junction contained 3 bases not matched to a gene. CDR3 sequence: CAWGGLAGDTQYF. CDR3 nucleotide sequence: TGTGCCTGGGGTGGACTAGCGGGAGATACGCAGTATTTT.

This clone was detected once. The CDR3 region is CASSLGSAKNIQYF. DNA for the CDR3: TGTGCCAGCAGTTTAGGGAGTGCCAAAAACATTCAGTACTTC. The chain joins TRBV28 to TRBJ2-4, with D tentatively TRBD2 (5 bases). Germline V CDR1 and CDR2: MDHEN, SYDVKM. V was clipped by 2 bases and J by 1 base, with 6 bases between them. The CDR3 sequence is 14 residues long.

V gene TRBV30 combines with J gene TRBJ1-3; D is unresolved. Germline V CDR1 and CDR2: GTSNPN, SVGIG (reference sequence). This CDR3 spans 16 amino acids. Trimming stripped 3 bases from V and 0 bases from J, with 15 bases between. CDR3 sequence: CAWRTSGAISGNTIYF. In DNA, the CDR3 is TGTGCCTGGAGGACCTCGGGAGCAATCTCTGGAAACACCATATATTTT.

CDR3 bases: TGCGCCAGCAGCCAGGACAGGGGGTCCTACGAGCAGTACTTC. Translating it yields CASSQDRGSYEQYF. The chain recombines TRBV4-1 with TRBJ2-7; 10 bases are shared with TRBD1. The CDR3 runs 14 residues. The V segment lost 3 bases and the J segment 1 base; nucleotides outside the gene matches: 0. Germline V gene data show CDR1 as MGHRA and CDR2 as YSYEKL.

This clone was detected once. The rearrangement uses TRBV18 and TRBJ1-4, with 9 bases identical to TRBD1. The CDR3 is made up of 16 amino acids. The J segment lost 8 bases and the V segment lost 1 base, leaving 8 bases of the junction unmatched. CDR1 KGHSH and CDR2 LQKENI come from the germline V gene. CDR3 in amino acids: CASSPRGQGRYEKLFF. In DNA, the CDR3 is TGTGCCAGCTCACCACGGGGACAGGGCAGATACGAAAAACTGTTTTTT. Full variable domain (rest looked up from reference TRBV18 and TRBJ1-4): NAGVMQNPRHLVRRRGQEARLRCSPMKGHSHVYWYRQLPEEGLKFMVYLQKENIIDESGMPKERFSAEFPKEGPSILRIQQVVRGDSAAYFCASSPRGQGRYEKLFFGSGTQLSVL.

This chain uses TRBV19 with TRBJ2-7; 8 bases fit TRBD1. Unmatched junction bases numbered 6, after V lost 3 bases and J lost 2 bases. Germline CDR1 LNHDA, CDR2 SQIVND (reference sequence). The length of the CDR3 is 15 residues. This CDR3 is CASSIKGTGTYEQYF. CDR3 DNA: TGTGCCAGTAGTATCAAGGGGACAGGCACCTACGAGCAGTACTTC.

Only a few counts were recorded for this clone. This chain joins TRBV4-1 and TRBJ2-7; D is ambiguous. V was shortened by 0 bases and J by 0 bases, with 15 bases between the two germline ends. Per the germline V gene, CDR1 is MGHRA and CDR2 is YSYEKL. The CDR3 consists of 17 residues. The CDR3 DNA sequence: TGCGCCAGCAGCCAAGATGGAAGTGGGCCCGACTCCTACGAGCAGTACTTC. It yields the protein CASSQDGSGPDSYEQYF.

The chain joins TRBV5-1 to TRBJ2-1, with D possibly TRBD2 on 5 matching bases. The CDR3 is 14 residues long. CDR1 is SGHRS and CDR2 is YFSETQ in the germline V gene. Trimming shortened V by 5 bases and J by 4 bases, and 13 bases separated the two germline ends. The CDR3 sequence: CASRAEEAYNEQFF. CDR3 in DNA: TGCGCCAGCAGAGCGGAGGAAGCATACAATGAGCAGTTCTTC.

The rearrangement joins TRBV6-1 to TRBJ2-4; D may be TRBD2 (5 bases). V was trimmed by 0 bases and J by 8 bases, leaving 11 bases between them. This CDR3 is 14 amino acids long. The germline V gene encodes CDR1 MNHNS and CDR2 SASEGT. Here the CDR3 reads CASSEAVFGDIQYF. The DNA for the CDR3 is TGTGCCAGCAGTGAAGCTGTCTTCGGGGACATTCAGTACTTC.

The chain joins TRBV27 to TRBJ1-4; D ambiguous. The length of the CDR3 is 14 residues. The ends were cut back, 2 bases at V and 4 bases at J, with 8 bases in the middle. Per germline, CDR1 MNHEY and CDR2 SMNVEV (reference sequence). The CDR3 DNA reads TGTGCCAGCAGTTTAATAGATAGTAATGAAAAACTGTTTTTT. It encodes CASSLIDSNEKLFF.

The chain recombines TRBV6-5 with TRBJ1-3; D is unclear. The V gene's germline CDR1 is MNHEY and CDR2 SVGAGI. The CDR3 contains 15 residues. V was trimmed by 2 bases and J by 8 bases, leaving 16 bases between them. The CDR3 nucleotides read TGTGCCAGCAGTTACCACCGACCCCCCCTAGACACCATATATTTT. Its protein product is CASSYHRPPLDTIYF.

The chain recombines TRBV7-9 with TRBJ2-7, with D maybe TRBD2 (6 bases). Germline assignment: CDR1 SEHNR and CDR2 FQNEAQ (reference sequence). This CDR3 contains 16 residues. The V end lost 1 base, the J end lost 0 bases, and 13 bases lay between the germline ends. The CDR3 spells CASSLGVGTYSYEQYF. CDR3 nucleotide sequence: TGTGCCAGCAGCTTAGGGGTCGGGACTTACTCCTACGAGCAGTACTTC.

This chain uses TRBV2 with TRBJ2-1, with TRBD2 identical over 12 bases. This CDR3 has 16 amino acids. V lost 7 bases and J lost 1; bases outside the gene matches: 5. Germline CDR1 and CDR2: SNHLY and FYNNEI. The CDR3 here is CASKRLAGVSYNEQFF. The CDR3 DNA reads TGTGCCAGCAAGAGACTAGCGGGAGTATCCTACAATGAGCAGTTCTTC.